This passage covers 32 T cell receptor beta chains from one sample sequenced in a study of blood T cell repertoires in COVID-19. Generated by immunoSEQ multiplex PCR, the TCRdb table keeps only in-frame clones and is missing some. The sample contains about half a million clones, 89% of which appear only once. Sequencing was done on a sample of peripheral blood. These receptors were obtained from a man aged 18 to 30 with COVID-19, enrolled during active disease.

This chain joins TRBV15 and TRBJ2-1; 7 bases are a match to TRBD2. With V trimmed by 3 bases and J by 0 bases, 5 bases remained unmatched. The CDR3 has 16 residues. From germline, CDR1 is LNHNV and CDR2 YYDKDF (reference sequence). As DNA, the CDR3 is TGTGCCACCAGCAGCACTAGCGCGAGCTCCTACAATGAGCAGTTCTTC. Translation: CATSSTSASSYNEQFF. The variable domain in full, completed from reference TRBV15 and TRBJ2-1, reads DAMVIQNPRYQVTQFGKPVTLSCSQTLNHNVMYWYQQKSSQAPKLLFHYYDKDFNNEADTPDNFQSRRPNTSFCFLDIRSPGLGDTAMYLCATSSTSASSYNEQFFGPGTRLTVL.

The chain employs TRBV7-9 and TRBJ2-5; D possibly corresponds to TRBD1 (6 bases). This CDR3 is built from 16 residues. Trimming took off 0 bases at V and 5 bases at J, with 16 bases between the two ends. Germline CDR1 and CDR2: SEHNR and FQNEAQ (reference sequence). The CDR3 nucleotides read TGTGCCAGCAGCTTAGCAGGGGGTGGCCATCGGGAGACCCAGTACTTC. Amino acid sequence: CASSLAGGGHRETQYF.

The chain uses TRBV3-1 (or the pseudogene TRBV3-2) and TRBJ2-6; D not certain. The CDR3 runs to 17 residues. V gave up 3 bases and J gave up 0 bases, with 12 bases separating them. CDR1 and CDR2 (germline): LGHDT, YNNKEL (reference sequence). In nucleotides, the CDR3 is TGTGCCAGCAGCCACGCGGTCAGTGCCTCTGGGGCCAACGTCCTGACTTTC. Its translation: CASSHAVSASGANVLTF.

V gene TRBV24-1 combines with J gene TRBJ2-1, with TRBD1 as a possible D gene (5 bases). CDR1 and CDR2 (germline): KGHDR, SFDVKD. There are 16 residues in the CDR3. Trimming cost V 4 bases and J 1 base, with 13 bases left between them. The CDR3 loop reads CATSDRKGASYNEQFF. The CDR3 DNA follows: TGTGCCACCAGTGACAGAAAAGGGGCATCCTACAATGAGCAGTTCTTC.

The chain employs TRBV9 and TRBJ1-2, with D possibly TRBD1 on 6 matching bases. The CDR3 is 16 residues long. With 2 bases removed from V and 5 bases from J, the gap between germline ends came to 19 bases. CDR1 and CDR2 (germline): SGDLS, YYNGEE. For the CDR3, the DNA is TGTGCCAGCAGCGTCGATCCCGGGGCAGGGGCTTATGGCTACACCTTC. Translated: CASSVDPGAGAYGYTF.

This chain links TRBV27 with TRBJ1-6; 8 bases align to TRBD1. V shed 3 bases, J shed 10 bases, and the junction held 11 bases outside the gene matches. The CDR3 sequence is 16 residues long. Germline assignment: CDR1 MNHEY and CDR2 SMNVEV (reference sequence). The CDR3 here is CASSLVGRAGGSPLHF. The CDR3 DNA follows: TGTGCCAGCAGTTTGGTGGGAAGGGCAGGGGGCTCACCCCTCCACTTT.

This chain connects TRBV11-3 to TRBJ2-3, with 10 bases fitting TRBD2. Looked up from germline, CDR1 is SGHNT and CDR2 is YENEEA. This CDR3 contains 15 residues. J gave up 5 bases and V 5 bases, and 7 bases lay outside the gene matches. This chain's CDR3 is CASSRTAGGRDTQYF. The CDR3 DNA reads TGTGCCAGCAGCCGCACAGCGGGGGGGAGAGATACGCAGTATTTT.

This clone appeared a single time. The genes are TRBV16 and TRBJ2-1; D remains unclear. Germline V gives CDR1 KGHSY, CDR2 FQNENV. There are 14 residues in the CDR3. V lost 6 bases, J lost 0 bases, and 9 bases lay in between. DNA for the CDR3: TGTGCCAGCAGTCCCGGTAGCTCCTACAATGAGCAGTTCTTC. It codes for CASSPGSSYNEQFF.

The rearrangement links TRBV15 to TRBJ2-3; D remains unclear. The germline V gene has CDR1 LNHNV and CDR2 YYDKDF (reference sequence). The CDR3 runs to 15 residues. V lost 0 bases and J 5 bases, leaving 12 bases between the germline ends. For the CDR3, the DNA is TGTGCCACCAGCAGAGATGGTCAGGATGGAGATACGCAGTATTTT. Protein: CATSRDGQDGDTQYF.

The V and J genes are TRBV18 and TRBJ1-2; D gene uncertain. In germline, CDR1 is KGHSH, CDR2 LQKENI. Trimming took off 0 bases at V and 4 bases at J, with 12 bases between the two ends. The CDR3 is 15 residues long. The CDR3 nucleotides read TGTGCCAGCTCACCACCGGGGAGCAGTAGCTATGGCTACACCTTC. It codes for CASSPPGSSSYGYTF.

This chain links TRBV28 with TRBJ2-7; 9 positions agree with TRBD2. V dropped 4 bases and J dropped 7; count of bases not matched to a gene: 17. The germline V gene encodes CDR1 MDHEN and CDR2 SYDVKM. The CDR3 runs to 17 residues. The CDR3 reads CASSYPVISGRTKEQYF. The CDR3 DNA is TGTGCCAGCAGTTACCCCGTTATTAGCGGGAGAACTAAAGAGCAGTACTTC. Based on the CDR3 plus reference TRBV28 and TRBJ2-7, the full variable domain is DVKVTQSSRYLVKRTGEKVFLECVQDMDHENMFWYRQDPGLGLRLIYFSYDVKMKEKGDIPEGYSVSREKKERFSLILESASTNQTSMYLCASSYPVISGRTKEQYFGPGTRLTVT.

The gene calls are TRBV18 and TRBJ2-1; D might be TRBD1 (6 bases). The CDR3 extends over 13 amino acids. With 0 bases removed from V and 7 bases from J, the gap between germline ends came to 7 bases. Germline CDR1 reads KGHSH; CDR2 reads LQKENI. Here the CDR3 reads CASSPPGTNEQFF. The CDR3 region has the DNA TGTGCCAGCTCACCACCTGGGACAAATGAGCAGTTCTTC.

The V and J genes are TRBV27 and TRBJ2-5; D possibly corresponds to TRBD1 (5 bases). This CDR3 is built from 13 residues. V was pared by 5 bases and J by 7 bases, with 14 bases between. Germline V gene sequence: CDR1 MNHEY, CDR2 SMNVEV (reference sequence). CDR3 DNA sequence: TGTGCCAGCAGTCTGACAGCGCTGGGGACCCAGTACTTC. It specifies CASSLTALGTQYF.

This chain joins TRBV7-9 and TRBJ2-7, with D possibly being TRBD2 (6 bases). Trimming pared 4 bases from V and 0 bases from J, leaving 16 bases between. The CDR3 sequence is 16 residues long. Germline CDR1 SEHNR, CDR2 FQNEAQ (reference sequence). The CDR3 reads CASSSASVASSYEQYF. The CDR3 region has the DNA TGTGCCAGCAGCTCAGCTAGCGTAGCAAGCTCCTACGAGCAGTACTTC.

The chain employs TRBV29-1 and TRBJ2-1, with 10 bases that match TRBD1. J gave up 7 bases and V 7 bases, and 7 bases lay outside the gene matches. Germline values: CDR1 SQVTM, CDR2 ANQGSEA. The length of the CDR3 is 13 residues. The CDR3 DNA is TGCAGCGGAACGGACAGGGGGAGGAATGAGCAGTTCTTC. This codes for CSGTDRGRNEQFF.

This chain links TRBV5-4 with TRBJ2-1; 12 nucleotides align to TRBD2. Germline CDR1 reads SGHNT; CDR2 reads YYREEE (reference sequence). This CDR3 has 15 amino acids. V shed 9 bases, J shed 4 bases, and the junction held 8 bases outside the gene matches. CDR3 region: CATRRTSGGYNEQFF. In DNA form, the CDR3 reads TGTGCCACCCGCCGTACTAGCGGGGGGTACAATGAGCAGTTCTTC.

V is TRBV7-8 and J is TRBJ1-4; D perhaps matches TRBD1 (6 bases). CDR1 and CDR2 from the germline V gene are SGHVS and FQNEAQ. There are 15 residues in the CDR3. The V and J ends lost 5 bases and 6 bases respectively, with 16 bases between them. CDR3 in amino acids: CASSQQEQGHEKLFF. As DNA, the CDR3 is TGTGCCAGCAGCCAGCAGGAACAGGGCCATGAAAAACTGTTTTTT.

As for this clone: Different DNA sequences within this sample yield the same CDR3. The chain is built from TRBV5-4 and TRBJ2-6, with D possibly matching TRBD1 (5 bases). Trimming shortened V by 4 bases and J by 0 bases, and 8 bases separated the two germline ends. The CDR3 sequence is 15 residues long. Germline CDR1 and CDR2: SGHNT and YYREEE (reference sequence). CDR3 DNA sequence: TGTGCCAGCAGCCTTCAGGGCTCTGGGGCCAACGTCCTGACTTTC. Its translation: CASSLQGSGANVLTF.

Notes on this clone: This same CDR3 is encoded by further DNA sequences in the sample. The chain recombines TRBV5-4 with TRBJ2-5; perhaps TRBD1 as D (6 bases). CDR3 length: 13 residues. The V end was cut by 5 bases, the J end by 2 bases, with 10 bases between. Germline CDR1 reads SGHNT; CDR2 reads YYREEE (reference sequence). Written as DNA, the CDR3 is TGTGCCAGCAGTCCGGGACAACAAGAGACCCAGTACTTC. This gives the protein CASSPGQQETQYF.

This clone showed up just once. The chain couples TRBV7-8 to TRBJ1-5, with 7 bases aligning to TRBD1. V shed 6 bases and J 0 bases; nucleotides not matched to a gene: 8. In germline, CDR1 is SGHVS, CDR2 FQNEAQ. CDR3 size: 16 residues. The chain's CDR3 is CASRVGGQSSNQPQHF. The CDR3 DNA follows: TGTGCCAGCAGAGTCGGGGGACAGAGTAGCAATCAGCCCCAGCATTTT.

V usage is TRBV21-1 and J usage is TRBJ1-2; TRBD1 is taken as the D call from the table, unchecked against the DNA. TRBV21-1 is an annotated pseudogene. This CDR3 is built from 15 residues. The CDR3 bases are TGTGCCAGCCTCCCTAGGGAGGAGGACAGGGGTGGCTACACCTTC. Translation: CASLPREEDRGGYTF.

The chain couples TRBV5-1 to TRBJ1-1, with 7 bases identical to TRBD1. The CDR3 totals 14 residues. CDR1 is SGHRS and CDR2 is YFSETQ in the germline V gene. V dropped 1 base and J dropped 4; count of bases not matched to a gene: 4. As DNA, the CDR3 is TGCGCCAGCAGCTTGCGGCAGGGGGGCACTGAAGCTTTCTTT. Its translation: CASSLRQGGTEAFF.

The genes are TRBV2 and TRBJ2-2, with D possibly being TRBD2 (5 bases). From germline, CDR1 is SNHLY and CDR2 FYNNEI. The CDR3 sequence is 14 residues long. Trimming removed 7 bases at V and 0 bases at J, with 9 bases between. This CDR3 is CASKGGPNTGELFF. As DNA, the CDR3 is TGTGCCAGCAAGGGCGGGCCGAACACCGGGGAGCTGTTTTTT.

For the CDR3, the DNA is TGTGCCAGCAGCCTAGGGGCAGAAGAGACCCAGTACTTC. Its translation: CASSLGAEETQYF. The gene calls are TRBV5-8 and TRBJ2-5; tentative D call: TRBD1 (5 bases). The CDR3 is 13 amino acids. Germline V CDR1 and CDR2: SGHTS, YDEGEE. The V end lost 4 bases, the J end lost 3 bases, and 10 bases lay between the germline ends. Full variable domain (outside the CDR3, taken from reference TRBV5-8 and TRBJ2-5): EAGVTQSPTHLIKTRGQQATLRCSPISGHTSVYWYQQALGLGLQFLLWYDEGEERNRGNFPPRFSGRQFPNYSSELNVNALELEDSALYLCASSLGAEETQYFGPGTRLLVL.

Note on this clone: Within the sample, other DNA sequences also encode this same CDR3. DNA of the CDR3: TGTGCCAGCAGCACTAGCACAGATACGCAGTATTTT. This codes for CASSTSTDTQYF. The chain employs TRBV7-2 and TRBJ2-3; D is ambiguous. CDR3 length: 12 amino acids. V lost 5 bases, J lost 0 bases, and 3 bases lay in between. Germline V CDR1 and CDR2: SGHTA, FQGNSA. The full variable domain, completed using reference TRBV7-2 and TRBJ2-3, is GAGVSQSPSNKVTEKGKDVELRCDPISGHTALYWYRQSLGQGLEFLIYFQGNSAPDKSGLPSDRFSAERTGGSVSTLTIQRTQQEDSAVYLCASSTSTDTQYFGPGTRLTVL.

The J gene is TRBJ2-3, the V gene TRBV11-2, with D perhaps matching TRBD1 (6 bases). Trimming took 1 base from V and 2 from J, leaving 13 bases between them. The CDR3 has 16 amino acids. Germline CDR1 and CDR2: SGHAT and FQNNGV. For the CDR3, the DNA is TGTGCCAGCAGCTTAGTTGGGGGCGTTGTCACAGATACGCAGTATTTT. Protein product: CASSLVGGVVTDTQYF.

This clone was recorded once. This chain connects TRBV19 to TRBJ2-3, with 8 nucleotides matching TRBD2. V trimming: 1 base; J trimming: 3 bases; junction bases outside the gene matches: 3. CDR1 LNHDA and CDR2 SQIVND come from the germline V gene (reference sequence). The CDR3 runs to 15 residues. The CDR3 DNA reads TGTGCCAGTAGTATAGTCGGCGGGAGGACAGATACGCAGTATTTT. It yields the protein CASSIVGGRTDTQYF.

For the CDR3, the DNA is TGTGCCAGCAGCAGGGGACTTCGAGGGACCGGGGAGCTGTTTTTT. It is translated as CASSRGLRGTGELFF. The V gene is TRBV11-2, the J gene TRBJ2-2; D is perhaps TRBD2 (6 bases). Trimming took 5 bases from V and 5 from J, leaving 15 bases between them. CDR3 length: 15 residues. Germline V gene lookup returns CDR1 SGHAT and CDR2 FQNNGV.

The chain is built from TRBV5-4 and TRBJ2-3, with TRBD2 matching 8 bases. The germline V gene encodes CDR1 SGHNT and CDR2 YYREEE (reference sequence). With V trimmed by 9 bases and J by 6 bases, 12 bases remained unmatched. CDR3 size: 14 residues. The CDR3 nucleotides are TGTGCCACACGTCCTGAGCGGGAGTGGGATACGCAGTATTTT. It encodes CATRPEREWDTQYF.

V usage is TRBV5-1 and J usage is TRBJ2-2; 9 bases are shared with TRBD1. The V segment lost 4 bases and the J segment 3 bases; nucleotides outside the gene matches: 4. This CDR3 region has 15 residues. CDR1 and CDR2 from the germline V gene are SGHRS and YFSETQ. The CDR3 nucleotides are TGCGCCAGCAGCCAACAGGGGGCGCACACCGGGGAGCTGTTTTTT. Protein product: CASSQQGAHTGELFF. The variable domain in full, completed from reference TRBV5-1 and TRBJ2-2, reads KAGVTQTPRYLIKTRGQQVTLSCSPISGHRSVSWYQQTPGQGLQFLFEYFSETQRNKGNFPGRFSGRQFSNSRSEMNVSTLELGDSALYLCASSQQGAHTGELFFGEGSRLTVL.

The chain is built from TRBV5-4 and TRBJ1-1; 7 bases map to TRBD1. From germline, CDR1 is SGHNT and CDR2 YYREEE (reference sequence). Trimming cost V 2 bases and J 1 base; bases outside gene matches: 5. The CDR3 has 15 amino acids. CDR3: CASSFFDRENTEAFF. CDR3 DNA sequence: TGTGCCAGCAGCTTCTTTGACAGGGAGAACACTGAAGCTTTCTTT.

The J gene is TRBJ2-3, the V gene TRBV2; D is possibly TRBD2 (5 bases). Germline V lookup: CDR1 SNHLY, CDR2 FYNNEI. V was trimmed by 6 bases and J by 0 bases, leaving 10 bases between them. The CDR3 has 14 residues. For the CDR3, the DNA is TGTGCCAGCAGGGCGGGCAAAAGCACAGATACGCAGTATTTT. Protein: CASRAGKSTDTQYF.